Reported below is one T cell receptor beta chain. The data derive from a study of blood T cell repertoires in COVID-19. Data came from immunoSEQ multiplex PCR; TCRdb stores just in-frame clones and leaves some out. The table shows about 270,000 clones, with about 87% occurring only once. What was sequenced was PBMCs or T cells enriched from blood (not recorded which). The TCR sequence derives from a woman younger than 45 with acute COVID-19.

CDR3 coding DNA: TGTGCCAGCAGTGGCTCCCAGGACAGGGGAATCTACAATGAGCAGTTCTTC. Protein: CASSGSQDRGIYNEQFF. The chain joins TRBV25-1 to TRBJ2-1, with 9 bases lining up with TRBD1. This CDR3 is built from 17 residues. CDR1 and CDR2 (germline): MGHDK, SYGVNS. J gave up 3 bases and V 4 bases, and 10 bases lay outside the gene matches.